Sequencing of this TCR beta chain was carried out in a study of shared clonotypes between healthy human individuals (dated by TCRdb to about 2020). Regarding the complete study: The cohort included a few men and two women between 18 and 49 years of age. Each donor's leukapheresis produced roughly between about 0.8 and 10 billion PBMCs. For each donor, CD4 naive and CD4 memory were each run on three plates, CD8 naive on two plates, and CD8 memory on one plate. To estimate repertoire size and how much clonotype sharing occurs between individuals, the study deeply sequenced the blood TCR repertoires of about 5 healthy adults. Different laboratories and diverse techniques were used to prepare libraries and sequence TCR repertoires, to increase sequencing depth and limit assay-specific biases.

The investigation overall reported the following: Pairwise subsampling indicated that sequencing depth was expected to affect the degree of clonotype sharing among donors. Even with the large sequencing depth, rarefaction of the sorted-subset datasets indicated that sequencing was incomplete. Larger estimated clonotype richness was generally found for naive subsets than for memory subsets. The genetic and exposure-history diversity represented was limited by the small number of donors. Only blood was sampled, and tissue TCR repertoires likely differ from those in blood. Sharing across several donors was observed for roughly 5.4% of naive CD4, under 4% of naive CD8, 2% to 2.5% of memory CD4, and about 0.38% of memory CD8 clonotypes. Compared with non-shared clonotypes, clonotypes shared by all four sorted-subset donors had higher generation probabilities.

Details on this clone: No cognate antigen has been identified for it. Per-base qualities were not stored, and no clone one base away is much larger.

CD8 naive samples consisted of CD45RO-negative cells that were positively selected for CCR7, yielding a CD45RA+CCR7+ population without TemRA cells. Donors were healthy HIV-negative adults with no recently reported acute infections or vaccinations. All donors were Caucasian adults living in Nashville, Tennessee, USA. Blood was obtained by leukapheresis, after which PBMCs were separated by Ficoll-Histopaque density gradient centrifugation and cryopreserved in liquid nitrogen vapor phase. Purity and quantity of every magnetically sorted T cell population were checked by analytical flow cytometry. Genomic DNA was isolated from every sorted fraction and measured by UV absorbance on a Nanodrop 2000c. The junction shows trimming of 0 bases on V and 7 bases on J, and the gene matches do not reach 11 bases of it. CDR1 and CDR2 are drawn from the germline V gene (reference sequence): PRHDT, FYEKMQ. The CDR3 goes from the cysteine to the phenylalanine over 16 residues. Left in the record is the CDR3 DNA by itself, 48 bases read in frame from the first base.

TCR CDR3 regions were amplified from genomic DNA by multiplex PCR using the deep immunoSEQ assay. Extracted genomic DNA from each cell subset was distributed evenly across all wells of several immunoSEQ 96-well plates, and each plate was treated as a replicate. For sorted subsets, around 200 ng genomic DNA, equal to about 30,000 T cell genomes, was loaded into each replicate PCR. The purified libraries were quantified using a Qubit 3.0 fluorometer, sized with a Bioanalyzer 2100, and then quantified again using the KAPA Library Quantification kit. Each immunoSEQ 96-well plate was sequenced on its own single-read 150-cycle Illumina NextSeq 550 flow cell. In the source study's methods: Because only junctional sequences without quality scores were contained in the immunoSEQ output, filtering matching that applied to full-length reads could not be performed. Sequences were annotated with PyIR, a Python wrapper for IgBLAST v1.9, and V/J genes and CDR3 were assigned using IMGT germline references. Reads with weak V/J assignments (E-value above 1e-6), missing CDR3, stop codons, out-of-frame junctions, or ambiguous translated residues were removed. A V3J clonotype was defined by an identical inferred V gene, J gene, and CDR3 amino acid sequence. The percentage overlap between two repertoires was calculated by dividing the number of shared unique clonotypes by the size of the smaller repertoire. Three approaches were used to assess repertoire richness: RTK rarefaction, the Chao1 estimator, and Recon v2.1 estimates of unobserved clonotypes. Generation probabilities were computed with OLGA for all TCRbeta clonotypes obtained by the gDNA method from a few donors. Not all clones reach the TCRdb copy of this immuneACCESS table, which keeps in-frame sequences only. Checked studies attribute under half of the gap to unresolved V genes and leave the rest unexplained. The V and J calls and clone size come from that table; D and trimming were worked out from the DNA. A total of around 600,000 clones appear in this sample, 95% of them only once. The ten largest account for about 0.11% of the sample.

The clonotype comes from a woman in her twenties or thirties in good health. Material for sequencing was naive CD8+ T cells sorted from blood. Per the publication, the cell subset or site label means: CD45RA+CCR7+. The rearranged chain carries TRBV13 and TRBJ2-5; the central 7 bases match TRBD2. The DNA sequence follows: TGTGCCAGCAGCTTAGGTGGGACGGGGGGTTTCGGGACCCAGTACTTC. It specifies CASSLGGTGGFGTQYF. With all but the CDR3 taken from the reference TRBV13 and TRBJ2-5 genes, the full variable domain is: AAGVIQSPRHLIKEKRETATLKCYPIPRHDTVYWYQQGPGQDPQFLISFYEKMQSDKGSIPDRFSAQQFSDYHSELNMSSLELGDSALYFCASSLGGTGGFGTQYFGPGTRLLVL.